This T cell receptor (beta chain) derives from a study of shared clonotypes between healthy human individuals. Per germline, CDR1 SGHRS and CDR2 YFSETQ. The CDR3 runs 13 residues. The V segment lost 7 bases and the J segment 2 bases; nucleotides outside the gene matches: 3. Some 30,000 T cell genomes, or about 270 ng DNA, went into replicate PCRs of unsorted PBMC. Using immunoSEQ multiplex PCR, the repertoire was profiled, and TCRdb retains in-frame clones only, with some absent. Among fewer than 600,000 clones listed, approximately 79% were seen once. Whole-study results and caveats: Blood was the only sampled material, and tissue repertoires likely differ.

A note on this clone: The antigen is not known.

Everyone who donated was a Caucasian adult who lived in Nashville, Tennessee. It was around 100 million PBMCs that unsorted samples used for genomic DNA. This TCR was recovered from a woman aged 40 to 49 in good health. Some clones in this sample may be carry-over from other donors' samples. The gene calls are TRBV5-1 and TRBJ2-7, with 10 bases that match TRBD1. The source material was PBMCs. CDR3 sequence (DNA): TGCGCCAGCGGTGGGACAGGGGCCTACGAGCAGTACTTC. This translates into CASGGTGAYEQYF.